Shown below are 24 T cell receptor beta chains from a single sample sequenced in a study of graft-versus-host responses after intestinal transplantation. Their antigens are not known. Profiled with immunoSEQ multiplex PCR; TCRdb holds only in-frame clones, not every one. This sample has over 85,000 clones, with around 93% found just once. The sample was unstimulated CD8+ T cells sorted from spleen or lymph node cells, taken before intestinal transplant. Every receptor here comes from a human donor who received an intestinal transplant.

The rearrangement joins TRBV13 to TRBJ2-7, with D maybe TRBD1 (5 bases). The CDR3 extends over 13 amino acids. V lost 5 bases, J lost 1 base, and 9 bases lay in between. Germline loops: CDR1 PRHDT, CDR2 FYEKMQ (reference sequence). CDR3: CASSPGQSYEQYF. In DNA, the CDR3 is TGTGCCAGCAGCCCAGGGCAGTCCTACGAGCAGTACTTC.

The genes are TRBV29-1 and TRBJ2-1; the match to TRBD1 covers 8 bases. This CDR3 has 13 residues. Germline CDR1 SQVTM, CDR2 ANQGSEA. Trimming took 7 bases from V and 9 from J; bases not matched to a gene: 11. CDR3 nucleotides: TGCAGCGGCGCAGGGGGCATCGAGCCTGAGCAGTTCTTC. This encodes CSGAGGIEPEQFF.

In this sample, this clone turned up a few times. This rearrangement joins TRBV19 to TRBJ1-6, with D possibly TRBD1 on 5 matching bases. The germline V gene encodes CDR1 LNHDA and CDR2 SQIVND (reference sequence). This CDR3 region has 15 residues. The V and J ends lost 7 bases and 7 bases respectively, with 17 bases between them. Here the CDR3 DNA reads TGTGCCAGTAAACCAACAGGTATGGGGAATTCACCCCTCCACTTT. It specifies CASKPTGMGNSPLHF.

The genes are TRBV6-5 and TRBJ1-1; D might be TRBD1 (6 bases). The CDR3 spans 13 residues. V was shortened by 8 bases and J by 1 base, with 11 bases between the two germline ends. Per the germline V gene, CDR1 is MNHEY and CDR2 is SVGAGI. The CDR3, as DNA: TGTGCCAGCGGACTAGGGGGGAACACTGAAGCTTTCTTT. Translation gives CASGLGGNTEAFF.

The gene calls are TRBV7-3 and TRBJ2-1, with TRBD2 matching 7 bases. This CDR3 is 15 amino acids long. Losses at the gene ends were 2 bases for V and 6 bases for J; bases not matched to a gene: 7. Germline CDR1 is SGHTA and CDR2 is FQGTGA. In nucleotides, the CDR3 is TGTGCCAGCAGCTTAGGGGTTGGGGAGGGCAATGAGCAGTTCTTC. Its translation: CASSLGVGEGNEQFF. Full variable domain (rest looked up from reference TRBV7-3 and TRBJ2-1): GAGVSQTPSNKVTEKGKYVELRCDPISGHTALYWYRQSLGQGPEFLIYFQGTGAADDSGLPNDRFFAVRPEGSVSTLKIQRTERGDSAVYLCASSLGVGEGNEQFFGPGTRLTVL.

V and J are TRBV4-3 and TRBJ2-4; D possibly corresponds to TRBD2 (5 bases). The CDR3 contains 17 residues. Trimming pared 0 bases from V and 0 bases from J, leaving 12 bases between. Per germline, CDR1 LGHNA and CDR2 YSLEER. The CDR3 DNA sequence: TGCGCCAGCAGCCAAGATCTGGGAGCGCTAGCCAAAAACATTCAGTACTTC. Amino acid sequence: CASSQDLGALAKNIQYF.

This chain uses TRBV11-2 with TRBJ1-6; 8 positions match TRBD1. The CDR3 is made up of 15 amino acids. With V trimmed by 2 bases and J by 7 bases, 4 bases remained unmatched. Germline V gene sequence: CDR1 SGHAT, CDR2 FQNNGV. The CDR3 sequence: CASSLQGAENSPLHF. The CDR3 DNA reads TGTGCCAGCAGCTTACAGGGGGCGGAGAATTCACCCCTCCACTTT.

This chain connects TRBV10-2 to TRBJ2-3; D unclear. The V gene's germline CDR1 is WSHSY and CDR2 SAAADI. Trimming pared 3 bases from V and 12 bases from J, leaving 10 bases between. The CDR3 covers 11 residues. In DNA, the CDR3 is TGCGCCAGCAGTGATTCGCTACTACAGTATTTT. This gives the protein CASSDSLLQYF.

A remark on this clone: At one end, the junction sequence differs from germline, possibly due to a read error. The chain recombines TRBV13 with TRBJ2-2; TRBD1 might be the D (6 bases). Germline CDR1 PRHDT, CDR2 FYEKMQ (reference sequence). CDR3 length equals 15 residues. CDR3 in amino acids: CASSVGRTDTGELFF. The CDR3 DNA reads as TGTGCCAGCAGCGTAGGCAGGACAGACACCGGGGAGCTGTTTTTT.

V and J are TRBV27 and TRBJ2-7; D perhaps matches TRBD2 (8 bases). The V gene lost 2 bases and the J gene lost 5 bases, with 13 bases spanning the gap. The CDR3 is made up of 14 amino acids. Germline V gives CDR1 MNHEY, CDR2 SMNVEV (reference sequence). The CDR3 spells CASSLGTRGHEQYF. CDR3 sequence (DNA): TGTGCCAGCAGTTTAGGGACTAGGGGGCACGAGCAGTACTTC.

This clone was recorded once. The chain couples TRBV30 to TRBJ1-5, with 7 bases fitting TRBD1. With 0 bases clipped from V and 5 bases from J, the junction kept 10 bases outside the gene matches. The CDR3 sequence is 16 residues long. From germline, CDR1 is GTSNPN and CDR2 SVGIG (reference sequence). CDR3 nucleotide sequence: TGTGCCTGGAGTGTAAAGGGGGCTGCGAGTTATCAGCCCCAGCATTTT. This translates into CAWSVKGAASYQPQHF.

V is TRBV4-3 and J is TRBJ1-6; D gene ambiguous. The CDR3 has 14 amino acids. Per the germline V gene, CDR1 is LGHNA and CDR2 is YSLEER. Trimming pared 0 bases from V and 14 bases from J, leaving 14 bases between. The CDR3 bases are TGCGCCAGCAGCCAAGATTTATCCCCTACGGCCCTCCACTTT. Encoded protein: CASSQDLSPTALHF.

V gene TRBV27 combines with J gene TRBJ1-5; D might be TRBD1 (5 bases). Trimming removed 6 bases from V and 7 bases from J, with 13 bases in between. The CDR3 contains 13 residues. Germline CDR1 MNHEY, CDR2 SMNVEV (reference sequence). CDR3 in DNA: TGTGCCAGCAGCCAGGGTGCAGGACAGCCCCAGCATTTT. The encoded protein is CASSQGAGQPQHF.

This clone was counted a single time. V and J are TRBV27 and TRBJ1-2; TRBD1 agrees at 7 bases. CDR3 length equals 17 residues. Germline-derived CDR1 and CDR2 are MNHEY and SMNVEV (reference sequence). The V segment lost 8 bases and the J segment 4 bases; nucleotides outside the gene matches: 19. The DNA for the CDR3 is TGTGCCAGCCACCCCGATTGGACAGGAGGATTGTCCTATGGCTACACCTTC. Its protein product is CASHPDWTGGLSYGYTF.

This rearrangement joins TRBV27 to TRBJ2-2; no clear D gene. The CDR3 extends over 12 amino acids. Germline CDR1 is MNHEY and CDR2 is SMNVEV (reference sequence). Trimming took 6 bases from V and 6 from J, leaving 8 bases between them. CDR3 nucleotide sequence: TGTGCCAGCAGCCCTTTGTCCGGGGAGCTGTTTTTT. Translating it yields CASSPLSGELFF.

This sequence joins TRBV30 and TRBJ1-1, with a tentative D call TRBD1 (5 bases). V gave up 3 bases and J gave up 4 bases, with 12 bases separating them. CDR3 length equals 13 residues. The germline V gene has CDR1 GTSNPN and CDR2 SVGIG (reference sequence). CDR3 region: CAWRPAGGTEAFF. CDR3 DNA: TGTGCCTGGAGGCCTGCGGGGGGCACTGAAGCTTTCTTT. The whole variable domain, filled in from reference TRBV30 and TRBJ1-1, reads SQTIHQWPATLVQPVGSPLSLECTVEGTSNPNLYWYRQAAGRGLQLLFYSVGIGQISSEVPQNLSASRPQDRQFILSSKKLLLSDSGFYLCAWRPAGGTEAFFGQGTRLTVV.

The V and J genes are TRBV6-5 and TRBJ2-6; a weak D match, TRBD1 (6 bases). The CDR3 is made up of 15 amino acids. CDR1 is MNHEY, CDR2 SVGAGI, per germline. V was cut by 2 bases and J by 9 bases, with 14 bases left in between. For the CDR3, the DNA is TGTGCCAGCAGTTACCCCGGGACACGGCACAACGTCCTGACTTTC. This gives the protein CASSYPGTRHNVLTF.

The V call is TRBV10-3, the J call TRBJ2-7; D is possibly TRBD2 (6 bases). The CDR3 runs to 14 residues. Germline V lookup: CDR1 ENHRY, CDR2 SYGVKD. Trimming removed 7 bases at V and 3 bases at J, with 16 bases between. The CDR3 reads CAIKEGGVGYEQYF. The CDR3 nucleotides read TGTGCCATCAAGGAGGGCGGGGTGGGCTACGAGCAGTACTTC.

This rearrangement joins TRBV5-6 to TRBJ1-1, with unresolved D. The ends were cut back, 2 bases at V and 1 base at J, with 9 bases in the middle. CDR3 size: 14 residues. CDR1 is SGHDT and CDR2 is YYEEEE in the germline V gene. CDR3 residues: CASSFVTGNTEAFF. In nucleotides, the CDR3 is TGTGCCAGCAGCTTTGTTACGGGGAACACTGAAGCTTTCTTT.

This chain links TRBV28 with TRBJ2-1, with TRBD2 identical over 14 bases. The length of the CDR3 is 17 residues. V trimming: 2 bases; J trimming: 8 bases; junction bases outside the gene matches: 8. From germline, CDR1 is MDHEN and CDR2 SYDVKM. CDR3 sequence (DNA): TGTGCCAGCAGTTTACTTTTAGGGACTAGCGGGAGCGATGAGCAGTTCTTC. Protein product: CASSLLLGTSGSDEQFF.

The chain carries TRBV19 and TRBJ1-5; D is uncertain. Trimming took off 7 bases at V and 3 bases at J, with 13 bases between the two ends. The CDR3 loop spans 14 amino acids. The germline V gene has CDR1 LNHDA and CDR2 SQIVND (reference sequence). For the CDR3, the DNA is TGTGCCAGTACCGGAGGGCACCTCAATCAGCCCCAGCATTTT. This gives the protein CASTGGHLNQPQHF.

V gene TRBV7-2 combines with J gene TRBJ2-7, with unresolved D. The germline V gene has CDR1 SGHTA and CDR2 FQGNSA. The CDR3 extends over 12 amino acids. Trimming shortened V by 1 base and J by 3 bases, and 4 bases separated the two germline ends. CDR3 in amino acids: CASSLVSYEQYF. Here the CDR3 DNA reads TGTGCCAGCAGCTTAGTTAGCTACGAGCAGTACTTC.

This clone was seen only a few times. This chain joins TRBV19 and TRBJ2-3; TRBD2 aligns across 8 bases. The CDR3 consists of 18 residues. The germline V gene has CDR1 LNHDA and CDR2 SQIVND (reference sequence). Trimming at V came to 5 bases and at J to 2 bases, leaving 15 bases not matched to a gene. The CDR3 loop reads CASSGLTAGGSPTDTQYF. The CDR3 region has the DNA TGTGCCAGTAGTGGCTTGACGGCGGGAGGTTCGCCCACAGATACGCAGTATTTT.

This clone came up once. The chain combines TRBV5-6 with TRBJ2-3; 7 nucleotides line up with TRBD1. The CDR3 runs 16 residues. The germline gives CDR1 SGHDT, CDR2 YYEEEE. Trimming took 4 bases from V and 3 from J; bases not matched to a gene: 11. CDR3 DNA: TGTGCCAGCAGCCATGAGCAGGGGGTCTCGACAGATACGCAGTATTTT. Its protein is CASSHEQGVSTDTQYF. Supplemented by reference TRBV5-6 and TRBJ2-3, the full variable domain reads DAGVTQSPTHLIKTRGQQVTLRCSPKSGHDTVSWYQQALGQGPQFIFQYYEEEERQRGNFPDRFSGHQFPNYSSELNVNALLLGDSALYLCASSHEQGVSTDTQYFGPGTRLTVL.